This T cell receptor beta chain was sequenced during a study of beta chain features in type 1 diabetes. Study information: The patients were much like the healthy donors in age, gender and cell yields. Study-wide results and limits: PCR could preferentially amplify shorter templates, alike in patients and controls. TCRB CDR3 length was moderately but significantly reduced in all four CD4+ subsets of Type 1 diabetes patients.

Since all of the isolated RNA was reverse transcribed, expressed TCRB transcripts were what got sequenced. Profiled with immunoSEQ multiplex PCR; TCRdb holds only in-frame clones, not every one. The sample contains some 190,000 clones, approximately 7.8% of which appear only once. Note on this clone: As yet, its antigen is unknown.

The CDR3 covers 15 residues. Per the germline V gene, CDR1 is MNHEY and CDR2 is SVGAGI. J gave up 2 bases and V 5 bases, and 5 bases lay outside the gene matches. The chain links TRBV6-5 to TRBJ2-3, with TRBD1 matching 9 bases. The sequence was obtained from a woman in her thirties or forties with type 1 diabetes. Input material: central memory CD4+ T cells from blood. CDR3: CASSGRDRATDTQYF. The CDR3 bases are TGTGCCAGCAGTGGCCGGGACAGGGCCACAGATACGCAGTATTTT.